The clone carrying this T cell receptor (beta chain) was observed a few times. Its antigen remains unidentified. The CDR3 contains 15 residues. V was clipped by 0 bases and J by 0 bases, with 6 bases between them. The germline V gene has CDR1 LNHNV and CDR2 YYDKDF (reference sequence). The protocol was immunoSEQ multiplex PCR, while the TCRdb copy is restricted to in-frame clones and leaves out a portion. The table has about 2,700 clones, roughly a fifth seen once; the top ten hold roughly 18%. The data were obtained in a study of T cells in localized non-small cell lung cancer. Study-level findings and limits: Because sequencing included only one region (of the tumor), heterogeneity remains possible. In uninvolved adjacent lung, T cell clonality reached its highest value, exceeding tumor. Longer overall survival was seen with higher T cell density measured in blood. For the top 100 tumor clones, a median roughly 53 also appeared in adjacent lung.

The material sequenced was lung tumor tissue, taken before any cancer treatment. The receptor's source is a woman aged 40-70 years with stage I lung adenocarcinoma. This sequence joins TRBV15 and TRBJ1-5, with D tentatively TRBD1 (5 bases). CDR3 nucleotide sequence: TGTGCCACCAGCAGAGACAGGGCTAGCAATCAGCCCCAGCATTTT. Residues: CATSRDRASNQPQHF. Full variable domain (remainder filled in from reference TRBV15 and TRBJ1-5): DAMVIQNPRYQVTQFGKPVTLSCSQTLNHNVMYWYQQKSSQAPKLLFHYYDKDFNNEADTPDNFQSRRPNTSFCFLDIRSPGLGDTAMYLCATSRDRASNQPQHFGDGTRLSIL.